The clone carrying this T cell receptor (beta chain) was counted ten times or more. What it binds is unknown. TCRdb redid the calling of the 5' RACE reads with MiXCR, one entry per CDR3 protein. The sample lists 12,000 to 15,000 distinct CDR3 sequences; 10% to 13% were seen once. As to time point: sample taken at primary tumor resection. Extraction of whole RNA from tumor, nontumor lung or frozen PBMC preceded unsorted sequencing. This entry is derived from a study of spatial heterogeneity in lung cancer. V was trimmed by 2 bases and J by 2 bases, leaving 10 bases between them. The CDR3 has 14 amino acids. CDR1 SEHNR and CDR2 FQNEAQ come from the germline V gene (reference sequence). Study-wide results and limits: Ubiquitous, expanded tumor-derived TCRs were more frequently observed in blood at resection than at follow-up.

The origin of this receptor is a female donor with early-stage non-small cell lung cancer. The specimen comprised PBMCs, sampled at surgery. The rearrangement joins TRBV7-9 to TRBJ2-7; D is tentatively TRBD1 or TRBD2 (6 bases each). Here the CDR3 reads CASSLKGGPYEQYF. The CDR3 bases are TGTGCCAGCAGCTTAAAGGGGGGACCCTACGAGCAGTACTTC.